The rows below give T cell receptor beta chains drawn from one sample of a study of cytomegalovirus exposure and HLA in healthy donors. The data were produced by immunoSEQ multiplex PCR, yet TCRdb's version contains in-frame clones alone and is incomplete. The sample has approximately 280,000 clones; more than 75% are singletons. Material for sequencing was PBMCs. The receptors shown here come from a woman between 18 and 30 years old in good health and CMV-seronegative. The CDR3 runs from the conserved cysteine through the conserved F or W. The order of the fields is D gene, clone size, V gene, J gene, CDR3 DNA, CDR3 protein. D genes are given only for firm matches. Rows give clone size only sometimes, using once, few, many, or a class for an expanded clone.

TRBD1	.	TRBV28	TRBJ2-7	TGTGCCAGCAGTTTCGGTGGTAGGGGGCAAGGGCATCGGACCTACGAGCAGTACTTC	CASSFGGRGQGHRTYEQYF
TRBD1	once	TRBV5-6	TRBJ2-7	TGTGCCAGCAGCTCCTTGAACAAGGACAGGGTCGAGCAGTACTTC	CASSSLNKDRVEQYF
.	.	TRBV21-1	TRBJ2-2	TGTGCCAGCAGCAGGGGCCGATTTTACACCGGGGAGCTGTTTTTT	CASSRGRFYTGELFF
TRBD2	.	TRBV14	TRBJ2-2	TGTGCCAGCAGCTGGACTAGCGGGAGATCCGGGGAGCTGTTTTTT	CASSWTSGRSGELFF
TRBD1	.	TRBV6-4	TRBJ1-2	TGTGCCAGCGCCCCAGGGACAGGGGATAGCTATGGCTACACCTTC	CASAPGTGDSYGYTF
TRBD2	.	TRBV7-6	TRBJ2-1	TGTGCCAGCAGCTTAGGACTAGCCCTATCCTACAATGAGCAGTTCTTC	CASSLGLALSYNEQFF
TRBD1	.	TRBV10-3	TRBJ1-1	TGTGCCATCAGTCGGGACAGCATGAACACTGAAGCTTTCTTT	CAISRDSMNTEAFF
.	.	TRBV7-2	TRBJ1-1	TGTGCCAGCAGCTTAGAACGACAGACTGAAGCTTTCTTT	CASSLERQTEAFF
TRBD2	.	TRBV27	TRBJ2-1	TGTGCCAGCAGCAACTCCCCGGGACTAGCGGCCATAAGGGGTTACAATGAGCAGTTCTTC	CASSNSPGLAAIRGYNEQFF
TRBD2	.	TRBV28	TRBJ2-1	TGTGCCAGCACCCAGGTTCTAGCGGGAGCTGAGCAGTTCTTC	CASTQVLAGAEQFF
.	.	TRBV21-1	TRBJ2-1	.	CASSKVGGGNEQFF
TRBD2	once	TRBV7-9	TRBJ2-3	TGTGCCAGCAGCCCCCGGACTAGCGGGAGGAGGGGGTATTTT	CASSPRTSGRRGYF
.	once	TRBV7-5	TRBJ2-3	TGTGTCAGAAGCGGCACAGGGATGAACACAGATACGCAGTATTTT	CVRSGTGMNTDTQYF
TRBD2	.	TRBV9	TRBJ2-5	TGTGCCAGCAGTGCCCTTCTAGCGGGAGGGGAGGAGACCCAGTACTTC	CASSALLAGGEETQYF
.	.	TRBV27	TRBJ2-5	TGTGCCAGCAGTACAAGACAGAAAGAGACCCAGTACTTC	CASSTRQKETQYF
TRBD1	.	TRBV6-1	TRBJ1-2	TGTGCCAGCAGTGAAGTCCCAGGGGGCTATGGCTACACCTTC	CASSEVPGGYGYTF
.	.	TRBV5-1	TRBJ2-7	TGCGCCAGCAGCGGGCAAGGCGGGTTGTACGAGCAGTACTTC	CASSGQGGLYEQYF
TRBD2	.	TRBV5-1	TRBJ2-7	TGCGCCAGCAGCTTGGCTAGCGGGAGGTTGGGAGACCGGGTCTACGAGCAGTACTTC	CASSLASGRLGDRVYEQYF
TRBD2	few	TRBV5-3	TRBJ2-7	TGTGCCAGAAGCCCGGGACTAGCGAGATACGAGCAGTACTTC	CARSPGLARYEQYF
TRBD1	.	TRBV10-3	TRBJ1-2	TGTGCCATCAGTGAGCAGACAGGGGGTAACTATGGCTACACCTTC	CAISEQTGGNYGYTF
.	.	TRBV7-3	TRBJ2-3	TGTGCCAGCAGCTTAGGTCGCGTCGGAGTAATCACAGATACGCAGTATTTT	CASSLGRVGVITDTQYF
.	.	TRBV28	TRBJ1-4	TGTGCCAGCAGCTACGGACAGCCATCGTGGGAAAAACTGTTTTTT	CASSYGQPSWEKLFF
TRBD1	.	TRBV10-3	TRBJ1-1	TGTGCCATCAGTGACCGACGACAGGGGAACATGAACACTGAAGCTTTCTTT	CAISDRRQGNMNTEAFF
.	.	TRBV15	TRBJ2-7	TGTGCCACCAGCAGAGCCCCTACACCGACAGTTGAGCAGTACTTC	CATSRAPTPTVEQYF
TRBD1	.	TRBV13	TRBJ1-6	TGTGCCAGCAGCCGGATGACAGGGGTTCGGGATTCACCCCTCCACTTT	CASSRMTGVRDSPLHF
TRBD2	.	TRBV15	TRBJ2-3	TGTGCCACCTGGGCTAGCGGGAGGCCACCTCACACAGATACGCAGTATTTT	CATWASGRPPHTDTQYF
.	.	TRBV12-5	TRBJ1-1	TGTGCTAGTGGCTACCGGGTCGGCACTGAAGCTTTCTTT	CASGYRVGTEAFF
TRBD1	.	TRBV28	TRBJ1-1	TGTGCCAGCAGTTTGTTCTGGGACAGGGAGAACACTGAAGCTTTCTTT	CASSLFWDRENTEAFF
.	few	TRBV5-4	TRBJ2-7	TGTGCCAGCAGCCTTGGGAGCGGTCAGGGGTTCGAGCAGTACTTC	CASSLGSGQGFEQYF
.	.	TRBV7-9	TRBJ1-2	TGTGCCAGCAGCTTAGACCAGGGTCCCTATGGCTACACCTTC	CASSLDQGPYGYTF
TRBD1	.	TRBV18	TRBJ2-7	TGTGCCAGCTCACCATTAGGGACAGGGGGCTACGAGCAGTACTTC	CASSPLGTGGYEQYF
.	.	TRBV27	TRBJ1-2	TGTGCCAGCAGTTTAGCGGTCGGGGATCTCTATGGCTACACCTTC	CASSLAVGDLYGYTF
TRBD1	.	TRBV7-9	TRBJ2-7	TGTGCCAGCAGCTTACGGGCAGGGGGCGAGCAGTACTTC	CASSLRAGGEQYF
TRBD2	.	TRBV7-6	TRBJ2-2	TGTGCCAGCAGACAAACGGGACTAGCGGGAATCGGGGAGCTGTTTTTT	CASRQTGLAGIGELFF
TRBD1	.	TRBV9	TRBJ1-3	TGTGCCAGCAGCCAGGGATTGACAGGGGTTGAAAACACCATATATTTT	CASSQGLTGVENTIYF
TRBD1	.	TRBV28	TRBJ1-1	TGTGCCAGCAGTTCGCGATCGGCGACAGGGGACACTGAAGCTTTCTTT	CASSSRSATGDTEAFF
.	.	TRBV28	TRBJ2-1	TGTGCCAGCAGTCCCCGGTCAGCGGTGTACAATGAGCAGTTCTTC	CASSPRSAVYNEQFF
TRBD1	.	TRBV10-1	TRBJ2-7	TGCGCCAGCAGTGAGTTAGAAACCATGAGGACAGGGGGCCTAGAGACCTACGAGCAGTACTTC	CASSELETMRTGGLETYEQYF
.	once	TRBV19	TRBJ1-3	TGTGCCAGTAGTATAAATCAGGGCCGCTCTGGAAACACCATATATTTT	CASSINQGRSGNTIYF
.	.	TRBV9	TRBJ1-5	TGTGCCAGCAGCGTAGCTCCAGGTCAGCCCCAGCATTTT	CASSVAPGQPQHF
.	.	TRBV19	TRBJ2-2	TGTGCCAGTAGTATCCAAGGGGTGACCGGGGAGCTGTTTTTT	CASSIQGVTGELFF
TRBD1	.	TRBV18	TRBJ1-2	TGTGCCAGCTCACCCGCAAATCCCGGGACAGGAACCTATGGCTACACCTTC	CASSPANPGTGTYGYTF
.	.	TRBV18	TRBJ1-1	TGTGCCAGCTCACTACAGGGATTACTGAACACTGAAGCTTTCTTT	CASSLQGLLNTEAFF
TRBD2	.	TRBV5-1	TRBJ2-5	TGCGCCAGCAGTAGACTAGCGGGAGCGGGGGAGACCCAGTACTTC	CASSRLAGAGETQYF
.	few	TRBV6-1	TRBJ2-7	TGTGCCAGCAGTGAAGGCGGGACAGCAGCCTACGAGCAGTACTTC	CASSEGGTAAYEQYF
.	.	TRBV27	TRBJ1-2	TGTGCCAGCAGCTCGGGGGGGGCGCATGGCTACACCTTC	CASSSGGAHGYTF
TRBD2	.	TRBV7-2	TRBJ2-1	TGTGCCAGCAGCTTAGGGCGGGAGTATCACAATGAGCAGTTCTTC	CASSLGREYHNEQFF
.	.	TRBV29-1	TRBJ2-5	TGCAGCGTGACGGGGGTTCTACAAGAGACCCAGTACTTC	CSVTGVLQETQYF
.	.	TRBV5-4	TRBJ1-1	TGTGCCAGCAGCTTCAGTAGAGGGTCCCTGAACACTGAAGCTTTCTTT	CASSFSRGSLNTEAFF
.	once	TRBV13	TRBJ1-1	TGTGCCAGCAGCGCAGCTAGGGCAGGGGCCCCTAACACTGAAGCTTTCTTT	CASSAARAGAPNTEAFF
.	.	TRBV28	TRBJ2-7	TGTGCCAGCAGTTTATTCAGCGAGCAGTACTTC	CASSLFSEQYF
TRBD2	.	TRBV27	TRBJ2-2	TGTGCCAGCAGTTTACCTTCCACAATTAGCGGGACGCGCCGGGGCACCGGGGAGCTGTTTTTT	CASSLPSTISGTRRGTGELFF
TRBD1	.	TRBV6-6	TRBJ1-2	TGTGCCAGCAGTTACTTGGGGACAGGGGATGGCTACACCTTC	CASSYLGTGDGYTF
TRBD1	.	TRBV6-5	TRBJ1-6	TGTGCCAGCAGAGGACAGGGGGACAATTCACCCCTCCACTTT	CASRGQGDNSPLHF